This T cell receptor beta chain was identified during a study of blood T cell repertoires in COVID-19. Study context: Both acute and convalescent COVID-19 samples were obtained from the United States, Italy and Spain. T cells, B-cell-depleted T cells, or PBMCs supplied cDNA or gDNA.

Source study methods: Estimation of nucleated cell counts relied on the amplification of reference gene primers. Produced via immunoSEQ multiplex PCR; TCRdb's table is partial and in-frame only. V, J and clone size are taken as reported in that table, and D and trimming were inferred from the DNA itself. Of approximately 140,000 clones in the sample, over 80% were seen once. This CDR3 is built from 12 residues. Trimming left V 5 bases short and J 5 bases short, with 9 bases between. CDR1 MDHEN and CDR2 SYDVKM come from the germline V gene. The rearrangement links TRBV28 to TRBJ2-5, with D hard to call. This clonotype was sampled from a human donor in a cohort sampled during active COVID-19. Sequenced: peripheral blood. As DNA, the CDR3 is TGTGCCAGCAGTCCCAGGTGGGAGACCCAGTACTTC. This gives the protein CASSPRWETQYF.